The present TCR beta chain was sequenced within a study of shared clonotypes between healthy human individuals. Turning to the study itself: Researchers assigned three CD4 naive, three CD4 memory, two CD8 naive and one CD8 memory plate to each donor.

Repertoires were generated with immunoSEQ multiplex PCR, while TCRdb's copy carries only in-frame clones and drops some. Of a few million clones in the sample, more than 90% are singletons; the top ten hold less than 0.15%. V was clipped by 0 bases and J by 2 bases, with 3 bases between them. This CDR3 is built from 12 residues. CDR1 GTSNPN and CDR2 SVGIG come from the germline V gene (reference sequence). The sequence was obtained from a man between 18 and 35 years old in good health. The rearrangement uses TRBV30 and TRBJ2-3; D is undetermined. Source material: naive CD4+ T cells sorted from blood. This sample's subset: CD45RA+ positively selected. CDR3 nucleotides: TGTGCCTGGAGTGTCACCACAGATACGCAGTATTTT. This codes for CAWSVTTDTQYF.